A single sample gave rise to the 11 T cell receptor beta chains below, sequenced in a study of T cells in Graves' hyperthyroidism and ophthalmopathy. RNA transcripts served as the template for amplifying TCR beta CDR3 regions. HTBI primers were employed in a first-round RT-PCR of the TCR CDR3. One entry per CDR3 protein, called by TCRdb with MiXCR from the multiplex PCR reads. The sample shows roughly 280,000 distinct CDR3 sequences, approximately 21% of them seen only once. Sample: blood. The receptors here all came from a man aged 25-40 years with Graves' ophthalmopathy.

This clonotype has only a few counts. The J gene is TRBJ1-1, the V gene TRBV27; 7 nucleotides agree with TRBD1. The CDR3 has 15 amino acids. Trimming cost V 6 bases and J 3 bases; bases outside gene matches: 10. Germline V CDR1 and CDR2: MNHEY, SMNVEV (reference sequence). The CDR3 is CASSPRGGSDTEAFF. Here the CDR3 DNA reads TGTGCCAGCAGCCCCAGGGGGGGCTCGGACACTGAAGCTTTCTTT.

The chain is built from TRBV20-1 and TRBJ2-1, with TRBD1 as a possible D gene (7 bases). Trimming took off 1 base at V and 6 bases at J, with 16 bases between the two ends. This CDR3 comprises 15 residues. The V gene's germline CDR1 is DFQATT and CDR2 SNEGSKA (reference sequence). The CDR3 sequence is CSARASGAGGNEQFF. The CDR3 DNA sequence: TGCAGTGCTAGAGCGTCGGGGGCAGGGGGCAATGAGCAGTTCTTC.

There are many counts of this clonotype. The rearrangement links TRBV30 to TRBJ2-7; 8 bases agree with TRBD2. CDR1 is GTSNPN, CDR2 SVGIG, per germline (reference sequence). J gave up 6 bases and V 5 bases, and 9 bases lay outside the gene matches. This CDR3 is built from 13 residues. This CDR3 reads CAWGRERESEQYF. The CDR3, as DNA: TGTGCCTGGGGGAGGGAGCGGGAGAGCGAGCAGTACTTC.

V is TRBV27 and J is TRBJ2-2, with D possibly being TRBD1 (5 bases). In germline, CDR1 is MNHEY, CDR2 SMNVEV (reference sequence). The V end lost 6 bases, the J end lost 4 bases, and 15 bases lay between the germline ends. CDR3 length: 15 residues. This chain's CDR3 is CASSITAGFTGELFF. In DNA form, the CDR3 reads TGTGCCAGCAGCATCACCGCAGGGTTCACCGGGGAGCTGTTTTTT.

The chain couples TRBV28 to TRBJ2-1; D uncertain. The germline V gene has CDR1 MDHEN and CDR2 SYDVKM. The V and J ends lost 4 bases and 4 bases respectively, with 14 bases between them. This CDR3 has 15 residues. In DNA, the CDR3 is TGTGCCAGCAGTTCCCCTCGCTTGACTTACAATGAGCAGTTCTTC. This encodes CASSSPRLTYNEQFF.

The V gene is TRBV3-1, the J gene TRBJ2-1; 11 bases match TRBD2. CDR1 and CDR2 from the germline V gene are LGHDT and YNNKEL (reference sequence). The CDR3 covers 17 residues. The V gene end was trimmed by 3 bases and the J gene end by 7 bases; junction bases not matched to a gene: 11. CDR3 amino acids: CASSQEFATSGMNEQFF. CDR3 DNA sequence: TGTGCCAGCAGCCAGGAATTTGCGACTAGCGGGATGAATGAGCAGTTCTTC.

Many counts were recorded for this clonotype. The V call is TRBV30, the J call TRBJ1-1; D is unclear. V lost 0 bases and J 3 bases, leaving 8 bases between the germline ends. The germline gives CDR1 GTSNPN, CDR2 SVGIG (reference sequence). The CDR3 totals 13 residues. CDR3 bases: TGTGCCTGGAGTGTGTTTGAGGACACTGAAGCTTTCTTT. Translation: CAWSVFEDTEAFF.

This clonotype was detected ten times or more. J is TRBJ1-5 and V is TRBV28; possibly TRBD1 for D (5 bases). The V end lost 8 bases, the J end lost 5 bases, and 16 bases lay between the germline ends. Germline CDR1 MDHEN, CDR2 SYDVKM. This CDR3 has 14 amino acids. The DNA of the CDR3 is TGTGCCAGCCGGACGACGGGGCGGCATCAGCCCCAGCATTTT. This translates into CASRTTGRHQPQHF.

The CDR3 sequence is CASREGSSYEQYF. The CDR3 DNA follows: TGTGCCAGCAGAGAGGGCAGTTCCTACGAGCAGTACTTC. The chain uses TRBV2 and TRBJ2-7; D is perhaps TRBD2 (5 bases). The V gene lost 6 bases and the J gene lost 1 base, with 10 bases spanning the gap. The CDR3 totals 13 residues. Germline V gene data show CDR1 as SNHLY and CDR2 as FYNNEI.

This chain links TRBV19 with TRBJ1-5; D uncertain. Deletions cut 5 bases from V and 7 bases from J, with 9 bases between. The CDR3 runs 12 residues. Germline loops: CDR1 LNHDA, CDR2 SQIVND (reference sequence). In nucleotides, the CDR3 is TGTGCCAGTAGTCCCGACAAACAGCCCCAGCATTTT. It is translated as CASSPDKQPQHF. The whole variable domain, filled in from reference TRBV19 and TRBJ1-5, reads DGGITQSPKYLFRKEGQNVTLSCEQNLNHDAMYWYRQDPGQGLRLIYYSQIVNDFQKGDIAEGYSVSREKKESFPLTVTSAQKNPTAFYLCASSPDKQPQHFGDGTRLSIL.

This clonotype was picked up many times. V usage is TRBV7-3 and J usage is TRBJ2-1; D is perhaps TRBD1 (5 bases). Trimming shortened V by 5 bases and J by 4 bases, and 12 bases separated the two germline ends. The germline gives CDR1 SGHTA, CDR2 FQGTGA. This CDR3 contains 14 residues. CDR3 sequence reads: CASSPGAGYNEQFF. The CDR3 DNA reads TGTGCCAGCAGCCCGGGCGCAGGGTACAATGAGCAGTTCTTC.